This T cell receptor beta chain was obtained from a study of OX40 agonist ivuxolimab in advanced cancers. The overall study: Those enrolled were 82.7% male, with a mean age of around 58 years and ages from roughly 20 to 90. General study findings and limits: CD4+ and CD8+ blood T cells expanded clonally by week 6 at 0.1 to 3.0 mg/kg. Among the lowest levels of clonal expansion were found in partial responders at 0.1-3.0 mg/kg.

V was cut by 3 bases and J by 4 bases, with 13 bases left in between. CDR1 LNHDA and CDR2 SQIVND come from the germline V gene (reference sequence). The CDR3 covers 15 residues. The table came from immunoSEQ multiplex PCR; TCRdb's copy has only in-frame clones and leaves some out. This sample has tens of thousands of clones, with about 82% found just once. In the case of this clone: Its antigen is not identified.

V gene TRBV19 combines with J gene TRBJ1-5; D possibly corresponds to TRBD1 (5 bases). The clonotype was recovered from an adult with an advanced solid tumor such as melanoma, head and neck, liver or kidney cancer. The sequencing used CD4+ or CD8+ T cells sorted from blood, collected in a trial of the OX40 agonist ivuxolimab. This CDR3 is CASSIPGDLNQPQHF. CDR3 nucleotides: TGTGCCAGTAGTATCCCGGGGGACCTTAATCAGCCCCAGCATTTT. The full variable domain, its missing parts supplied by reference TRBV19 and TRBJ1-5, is DGGITQSPKYLFRKEGQNVTLSCEQNLNHDAMYWYRQDPGQGLRLIYYSQIVNDFQKGDIAEGYSVSREKKESFPLTVTSAQKNPTAFYLCASSIPGDLNQPQHFGDGTRLSIL.